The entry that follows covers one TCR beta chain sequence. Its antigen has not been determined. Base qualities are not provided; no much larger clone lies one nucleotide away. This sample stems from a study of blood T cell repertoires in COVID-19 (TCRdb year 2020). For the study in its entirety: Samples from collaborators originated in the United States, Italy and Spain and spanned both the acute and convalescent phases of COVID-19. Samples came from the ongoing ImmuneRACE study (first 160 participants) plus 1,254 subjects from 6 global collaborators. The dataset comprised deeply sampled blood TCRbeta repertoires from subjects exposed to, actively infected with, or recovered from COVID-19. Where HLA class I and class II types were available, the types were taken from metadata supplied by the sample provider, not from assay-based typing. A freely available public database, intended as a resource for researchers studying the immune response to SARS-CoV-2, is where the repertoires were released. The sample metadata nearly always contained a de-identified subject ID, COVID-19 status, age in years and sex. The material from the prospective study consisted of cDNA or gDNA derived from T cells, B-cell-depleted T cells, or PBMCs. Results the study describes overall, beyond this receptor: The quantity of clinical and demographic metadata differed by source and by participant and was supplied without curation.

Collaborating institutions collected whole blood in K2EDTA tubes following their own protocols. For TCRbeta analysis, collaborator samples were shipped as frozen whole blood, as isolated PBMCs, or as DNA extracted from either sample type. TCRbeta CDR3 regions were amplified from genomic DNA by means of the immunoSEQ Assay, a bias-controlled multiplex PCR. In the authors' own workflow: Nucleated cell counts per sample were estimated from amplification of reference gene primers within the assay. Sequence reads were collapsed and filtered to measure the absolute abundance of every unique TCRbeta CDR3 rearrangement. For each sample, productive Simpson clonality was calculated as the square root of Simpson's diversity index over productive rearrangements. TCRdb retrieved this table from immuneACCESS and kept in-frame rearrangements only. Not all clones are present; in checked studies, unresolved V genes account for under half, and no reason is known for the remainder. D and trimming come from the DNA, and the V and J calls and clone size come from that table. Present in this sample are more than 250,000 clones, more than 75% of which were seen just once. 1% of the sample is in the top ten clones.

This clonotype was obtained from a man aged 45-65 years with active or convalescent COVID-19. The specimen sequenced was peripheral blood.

CDR3 sequence: CASSFTDRDEKLFF. The DNA is as follows: TGTGCCAGCAGCTTTACAGACAGGGATGAAAAACTGTTTTTT. The chain is assembled from TRBV11-2 and TRBJ1-4, with 7 junctional bases fitting TRBD1. The CDR3, cysteine through phenylalanine, is 14 amino acids long. Just the 42-base CDR3 DNA is kept, in frame starting at base 1. The germline V gene supplies CDR1 SGHAT and CDR2 FQNNGV. Trimming accounts for 3 bases at V and 6 bases at J, while the number of junction bases matched to no gene is 4.